The 21 T cell receptor beta chains reported below all come from one sample, sequenced in a study of metastatic and nonmetastatic thyroid tumors. The entire patient cohort was treatment-naive prior to thyroid surgery. TCRdb re-called the PCR reads with MiXCR. The table has tens of thousands of clones, 36% seen once. The sample taken for sequencing was tumor tissue. The receptors stem from a female donor with papillary thyroid cancer or a benign thyroid nodule (not recorded which). Some clones in this sample may be carry-over from other donors' samples.

J is TRBJ1-6 and V is TRBV12-3 or TRBV12-4; D possibly corresponds to TRBD1 (6 bases). This CDR3 has 15 amino acids. The ends were cut back, 3 bases at V and 6 bases at J, with 12 bases in the middle. CDR3 sequence: CASSFGPGVNSPLHF. The CDR3 DNA is TGTGCCAGCAGTTTTGGGCCAGGGGTTAATTCACCCCTCCACTTT.

This clone was counted a few times. The chain combines TRBV12-3 or TRBV12-4 with TRBJ1-1, with a weak D call TRBD1 (6 bases). Trimming removed 3 bases from V and 7 bases from J, with 12 bases in between. This CDR3 is built from 13 residues. CDR3 in DNA: TGTGCCAGCAGTTTCGGGGGGGCTAATGAAGCTTTCTTT. Protein product: CASSFGGANEAFF.

V is TRBV6-1 and J is TRBJ2-3, with D uncertain. Deletions cut 4 bases from V and 6 bases from J, with 8 bases between. The CDR3 runs to 12 residues. Germline-derived CDR1 and CDR2 are MNHNS and SASEGT. As DNA, the CDR3 is TGTGCCAGCAGTGGAATAGGGGATACGCAGTATTTT. Residues: CASSGIGDTQYF.

This clone was seen more than once but under ten times. The chain combines TRBV5-1 with TRBJ2-6; no definite D call. The CDR3 runs 15 residues. Germline V CDR1 and CDR2: SGHRS, YFSETQ. Trimming shortened V by 0 bases and J by 0 bases, and 4 bases separated the two germline ends. The CDR3 sequence: CASSLEDSGANVLTF. The CDR3 DNA follows: TGCGCCAGCAGCTTGGAGGACTCTGGGGCCAACGTCCTGACTTTC.

As for this clone: A clone one base away is much larger, so this may be a read error. The sample has other DNA sequences that encode this CDR3 too. The gene calls are TRBV15 and TRBJ2-3, with D unresolved. CDR1 is LNHNV and CDR2 is YYDKDF in the germline V gene (reference sequence). CDR3 size: 16 residues. The CDR3: CATSRDNWGTTDTQYF. DNA of the CDR3: TGTGCCACCAGCAGAGATAATTGGGGAACCACAGATACACAGTATTTT.

The chain uses TRBV11-2 and TRBJ1-1, with D perhaps matching TRBD1 (5 bases). Germline values: CDR1 SGHAT, CDR2 FQNNGV. This CDR3 region has 15 residues. Deletions cut 4 bases from V and 4 bases from J, with 16 bases between. The CDR3 DNA reads as TGTGCCAGCAGCTGGCGGGAGGGGCAGGGCACTGAAGCTTTCTTT. The encoded protein is CASSWREGQGTEAFF.

The chain carries TRBV11-1 and TRBJ2-1; TRBD1 aligns across 7 bases. There are 16 residues in the CDR3. V trimming: 5 bases; J trimming: 1 base; junction bases outside the gene matches: 8. Germline V lookup: CDR1 SGHAT, CDR2 FQDESV (reference sequence). As DNA, the CDR3 is TGTGCCAGCAGCCCAAATAGACAGGGTTCCTACAATGAGCAGTTCTTC. It yields the protein CASSPNRQGSYNEQFF. The variable domain in full, with the rest retrieved from reference TRBV11-1 and TRBJ2-1, is EAEVAQSPRYKITEKSQAVAFWCDPISGHATLYWYRQILGQGPELLVQFQDESVVDDSQLPKDRFSAERLKGVDSTLKIQPAELGDSAMYLCASSPNRQGSYNEQFFGPGTRLTVL.

Many counts were recorded for this clone. V gene TRBV9 combines with J gene TRBJ2-7; TRBD2 matches 10 bases. Germline V gene sequence: CDR1 SGDLS, CDR2 YYNGEE. The CDR3 is 15 residues long. V lost 3 bases and J lost 1; bases outside the gene matches: 4. The DNA for the CDR3 is TGTGCCAGCAGCGGGTCGACTAGCGGGTCCTACGAGCAGTACTTC. Residues: CASSGSTSGSYEQYF.

The rearrangement uses TRBV6-2 or TRBV6-3 and TRBJ2-6, with D unresolved. The CDR3 loop spans 17 amino acids. V was pared by 0 bases and J by 0 bases, with 9 bases between. Germline V gene sequence: CDR1 MNHEY, CDR2 SVGEGT. CDR3 loop: CASSYSGMVSGANVLTF. Here the CDR3 DNA reads TGTGCCAGCAGTTACTCTGGCATGGTCTCTGGGGCCAACGTCCTGACTTTC.

CDR3 in amino acids: CASSFSRNQPQHF. DNA of the CDR3: TGTGCCAGCAGTTTTAGCCGCAATCAGCCCCAGCATTTT. The V call is TRBV12-3 or TRBV12-4, the J call TRBJ1-5; D gene ambiguous. V was shortened by 3 bases and J by 2 bases, with 5 bases between the two germline ends. The CDR3 loop spans 13 amino acids.

The V call is TRBV7-9, the J call TRBJ1-3; unclear D gene. V lost 5 bases and J 1 base, leaving 6 bases between the germline ends. This CDR3 comprises 13 residues. Germline-derived CDR1 and CDR2 are SEHNR and FQNEAQ (reference sequence). The CDR3 sequence is CASSLGSGNTIYF. The CDR3 nucleotides are TGTGCCAGCAGCCTCGGTTCTGGAAACACCATATATTTT.

This clone was seen a handful of times. The chain employs TRBV6-1 and TRBJ1-3, with a possible D match to TRBD1 (6 bases). V lost 6 bases and J lost 0, with 18 bases in between. The germline gives CDR1 MNHNS, CDR2 SASEGT. CDR3 length: 17 amino acids. For the CDR3, the DNA is TGTGCCAGCAGATCCCTGGGGGCGGTCGGCTCTGGAAACACCATATATTTT. It translates to CASRSLGAVGSGNTIYF.

The chain carries TRBV5-1 and TRBJ2-3, with D perhaps matching TRBD2 (6 bases). V lost 4 bases, J lost 1 base, and 10 bases lay in between. This CDR3 spans 14 amino acids. Germline V gives CDR1 SGHRS, CDR2 YFSETQ. Here the CDR3 DNA reads TGCGCCAGCAGCAGAGGAGGGCGCACAGATACGCAGTATTTT. Translated: CASSRGGRTDTQYF.

This chain connects TRBV7-2 to TRBJ1-5; D is unresolved. Trimming removed 0 bases at V and 7 bases at J, with 13 bases between. Germline CDR1 is SGHTA and CDR2 is FQGNSA. The CDR3 has 15 residues. CDR3 sequence reads: CASSLASLGGQPQHF. Here the CDR3 DNA reads TGTGCCAGCAGCTTAGCTAGCCTGGGCGGGCAGCCCCAGCATTTT.

The chain joins TRBV13 to TRBJ1-2, with a tentative D call TRBD1 (5 bases). CDR1 is PRHDT and CDR2 is FYEKMQ in the germline V gene (reference sequence). The ends were cut back, 0 bases at V and 4 bases at J, with 6 bases in the middle. The CDR3 has 13 residues. Here the CDR3 DNA reads TGTGCCAGCAGCTTAGGACAGGCCTATGGCTACACCTTC. It is translated as CASSLGQAYGYTF.

The chain couples TRBV6-1 to TRBJ2-1, with TRBD2 matching over 7 bases. The trim removed 1 base at V and 3 bases at J, leaving 3 bases unmatched. The CDR3 consists of 15 residues. CDR1 and CDR2 from the germline V gene are MNHNS and SASEGT. The CDR3 protein is CASSEERGVYNEQFF. DNA for the CDR3: TGTGCCAGCAGTGAAGAACGGGGGGTCTACAATGAGCAGTTCTTC.

The V gene is TRBV4-3, the J gene TRBJ1-6; 9 bases line up with TRBD1. This CDR3 contains 17 residues. V was pared by 4 bases and J by 9 bases, with 13 bases of the junction left unmatched. CDR1 LGHNA and CDR2 YSLEER come from the germline V gene. The CDR3 sequence: CASSPSFGTGFTSPLHF. DNA of the CDR3: TGCGCCAGCAGCCCATCCTTTGGGACAGGGTTTACTTCACCCCTCCACTTT.

CDR3 in amino acids: CSAREGTGVEKLFF. In nucleotides, the CDR3 is TGCAGTGCTAGAGAAGGGACAGGGGTCGAAAAACTGTTTTTT. The V call is TRBV20-1, the J call TRBJ1-4; the match to TRBD1 covers 10 bases. The CDR3 is 14 amino acids. Germline V gene lookup returns CDR1 DFQATT and CDR2 SNEGSKA (reference sequence). V gave up 0 bases and J gave up 8 bases; unmatched junction bases: 3.

A few counts support this clone. The V gene is TRBV19, the J gene TRBJ1-2, with D possibly being TRBD1 (5 bases). V was cut by 2 bases and J by 4 bases, with 11 bases left in between. CDR3 length equals 14 residues. CDR1 and CDR2 (germline): LNHDA, SQIVND (reference sequence). DNA for the CDR3: TGTGCCAGTAGTATACGGGACTCAATCTATGGCTACACCTTC. This encodes CASSIRDSIYGYTF.

J is TRBJ1-6 and V is TRBV5-1; no reliable D call. Per germline, CDR1 SGHRS and CDR2 YFSETQ. This CDR3 is 15 amino acids long. Trimming left V 1 base short and J 7 bases short, with 12 bases between. CDR3 nucleotides: TGCGCCAGCAGCTTGACCAACCGGAGAAATTCACCCCTCCACTTT. Translating it yields CASSLTNRRNSPLHF.

The V gene is TRBV7-8, the J gene TRBJ2-4; no clear D gene. The CDR3 consists of 16 residues. Germline lookup yields CDR1 SGHVS and CDR2 FQNEAQ. V was clipped by 6 bases and J by 1 base, with 16 bases between them. CDR3 protein: CASRRRARRAKNIQYF. CDR3 coding DNA: TGTGCCAGCAGACGCCGGGCCCGCCGGGCCAAAAACATTCAGTACTTC.